This T cell receptor beta chain was recorded in a study of T cell changes during pregnancy in multiple sclerosis. Sequencing was performed with immunoSEQ multiplex PCR; in TCRdb, only in-frame clones are kept and a portion is missing. The repertoire holds about 97,000 clones, with approximately 90% as singletons. Per germline, CDR1 SGHNT and CDR2 YYREEE (reference sequence). V shed 1 base, J shed 1 base, and the junction held 4 bases outside the gene matches. The CDR3 has 16 residues. This TCR came from a female donor in good health, enrolled as a control in a pregnancy study. This sample comprised peripheral blood, obtained in the second trimester of pregnancy. The V and J genes are TRBV5-4 and TRBJ2-3; 9 nucleotides line up with TRBD2. DNA of the CDR3: TGTGCCAGCAGCTTGTACTTAGCGGGAGGCACAGATACGCAGTATTTT. As protein: CASSLYLAGGTDTQYF.